This is a list of T cell receptor beta chains from one sample in a study of T cell responses to AZD1222 COVID-19 vaccine. The repertoire was sequenced with immunoSEQ multiplex PCR; TCRdb's copy has only in-frame clones and lacks some. The sample lists more than 90,000 clones; 85% to 90% were seen once. Sequencing was performed on peripheral blood, taken on day 0 of AZD1222 vaccination. These receptors were obtained from an adult in good health. Both conserved end residues are part of each CDR3. D genes are given only for firm matches. Rows give clone size only sometimes, using once, few, many, or a class for an expanded clone.

once,TRBJ2-5,.,TRBV5-6,TGTGCCAGCAGCTTGGTTCGGGGAGTGGACCAAGAGACCCAGTACTTC,CASSLVRGVDQETQYF
.,TRBJ1-5,.,TRBV7-9,TGTGCCAGCAGCTTAAACCCAGATCAGCCCCAGCATTTT,CASSLNPDQPQHF
.,TRBJ1-5,.,TRBV27,TGTGCCAGCAGTTTAGACAGGATGAATCAGCCCCAGCATTTT,CASSLDRMNQPQHF
.,TRBJ2-1,.,TRBV25-1,TGTGCCAGCAGTGAATATGGGGTCGGGGGATCCTACAATGAGCAGTTCTTC,CASSEYGVGGSYNEQFF
.,TRBJ2-3,TRBD2,TRBV5-1,TGCGCCAGCAAGAGGTCGGGAGGGGACCCAGATACGCAGTATTTT,CASKRSGGDPDTQYF
.,TRBJ1-2,.,TRBV4-1,TGCGCCAGCAGCCAAGGAGGGTGGACTACTAACTATGGCTACACCTTC,CASSQGGWTTNYGYTF
.,TRBJ1-5,.,TRBV6-6,TGTGCCAGCAGTTACTCGGGAGGGGAGGGCAATCAGCCCCAGCATTTT,CASSYSGGEGNQPQHF
.,TRBJ1-2,TRBD1,TRBV4-3,TGCGCCAGCAGCCGGGACAGCGGCTATGGCTACACCTTC,CASSRDSGYGYTF
.,TRBJ1-3,.,TRBV7-2,TGTGCCAGCAGCAAGGCGGGAGCCAGTTCTGGAAACACCATATATTTT,CASSKAGASSGNTIYF
.,TRBJ2-3,TRBD1,TRBV4-2,TGTGCCAGCAGCTACCGGGACAGGGGTACAGATACGCAGTATTTT,CASSYRDRGTDTQYF
.,TRBJ2-5,.,TRBV5-1,TGCGCCAGCAGCTTCCAGGGTAGGAAAGAGACCCAGTACTTC,CASSFQGRKETQYF
.,TRBJ1-2,.,TRBV28,TGTGCCAGCAGTCCGAACCGGGACCAGGGGGGCTACACCTTC,CASSPNRDQGGYTF
.,TRBJ2-5,.,TRBV21-1,TGTGCCAGCAGCAAAGGCCCGACTAGCGGGCCACAACAAGAGACCCAGTACTTC,CASSKGPTSGPQQETQYF
.,TRBJ1-6,TRBD1,TRBV6-9,TGTGCCAGCAGTTATCAGGGGGCAAATTCACCCCTCCACTTT,CASSYQGANSPLHF
.,TRBJ1-5,.,TRBV7-2,TGTGCCAGCAGCTTAACCTTTGGCAATCAGCCCCAGCATTTT,CASSLTFGNQPQHF
few,TRBJ2-1,.,TRBV2,TGTGCCAGCATAAGGGGCAACTCGGGATACAATGAGCAGTTCTTC,CASIRGNSGYNEQFF
.,TRBJ1-6,.,TRBV6-5,TGTGCCAGCAGCCTGACACCCGAGCCCCTCCACTTT,CASSLTPEPLHF
.,TRBJ1-3,.,TRBV30,TGTGCCTGGAGTGTACGATGGCAGGGTGGAAACACCATATATTTT,CAWSVRWQGGNTIYF
once,TRBJ1-1,TRBD1,TRBV5-1,TGCGCCAGCAGTGTGGACAGGGCTGGAACTGAAGCTTTCTTT,CASSVDRAGTEAFF
.,TRBJ2-2,TRBD1,TRBV19,TGTGCCACACGCCCGGACAGGGGAGGGACCGGGGAGCTGTTTTTT,CATRPDRGGTGELFF
.,TRBJ2-7,TRBD2,TRBV7-2,TGTGCCAGCAGCGGGGGACTAGCGAGCTCCTACGAGCAGTACTTC,CASSGGLASSYEQYF
.,TRBJ2-7,.,TRBV5-1,TGCGCCAGCAGCTCCCGGGACTCAGAGCAGTACTTC,CASSSRDSEQYF
.,TRBJ2-1,.,TRBV5-1,TGCGCCAGCAGCTTGCGGGGGGCAGGGGACAATGAGCAGTTCTTC,CASSLRGAGDNEQFF
.,TRBJ1-4,.,TRBV28,TGTGCCAGCAGTTTATTTCTCCAGCTGGGAGAAAAACTGTTTTTT,CASSLFLQLGEKLFF
.,TRBJ1-3,TRBD1,TRBV9,TGTGCCAGCAGCGTAGCGGGACAGCGTAACGTTGGAAACACCATATATTTT,CASSVAGQRNVGNTIYF
.,TRBJ1-2,TRBD1,TRBV7-9,TGTGCCAGCAGAGGGGACAGACATAACTATGGCTACACCTTC,CASRGDRHNYGYTF
few,TRBJ1-5,.,TRBV28,TGTGCCAGCAACACGTTTGGGGGCCAGGGACAGCCCCAGCATTTT,CASNTFGGQGQPQHF
.,TRBJ1-1,.,TRBV7-8,TGTGCCAGCAGCCCCGTGGGGAACACTGAAGCTTTCTTT,CASSPVGNTEAFF
.,TRBJ1-1,.,TRBV28,TGTGCCAGCAGTTACAGACGAGAGAACACTGAAGCTTTCTTT,CASSYRRENTEAFF
.,TRBJ2-3,.,TRBV5-4,TGTGCCAGCAGCTGGGCGCCCCTGTCTTTCCGCACAGATACGCAGTATTTT,CASSWAPLSFRTDTQYF
.,TRBJ1-2,TRBD1,TRBV7-6,TGTGCCAGCAGCCCACAGGGGAACTATGGCTACACCTTC,CASSPQGNYGYTF
once,TRBJ1-4,.,TRBV30,TGTGCCTGGAGGGGTCTGGGACAAGCCGGAGTGGAACTGTTTTTT,CAWRGLGQAGVELFF
.,TRBJ1-5,.,TRBV28,TGTGCCAGCAGTTCAGGGGCCAATCAGCCCCAGCATTTT,CASSSGANQPQHF
.,TRBJ1-2,.,TRBV2,TGTGCCAGCAGCACCTTTCAATCTAACTATGGCTACACCTTC,CASSTFQSNYGYTF
few,TRBJ1-1,TRBD1,TRBV29-1,TGCAGCGTTGACCCCCTCCCCCCCAGTGACAGGGGGGGAAACACTGAAGCTTTCTTT,CSVDPLPPSDRGGNTEAFF
.,TRBJ1-1,.,TRBV28,TGTGCCAGCAGTTTAGGGGTAAACACTGAAGCTTTCTTT,CASSLGVNTEAFF
.,TRBJ1-5,.,TRBV5-1,TGCGCCAGCAGCTTAGACGGGAGCAATCAGCCCCAGCATTTT,CASSLDGSNQPQHF
few,TRBJ1-4,.,TRBV4-3,TGCGCCAGCAGCCAAGATAGGGGGGCGGTCGCAAAACTGTTTTTT,CASSQDRGAVAKLFF
.,TRBJ1-2,TRBD1,TRBV13,TGTGCCAGCAGCCTACAGGGGCACTATGGCTACACCTTC,CASSLQGHYGYTF
once,TRBJ1-2,.,TRBV6-2/TRBV6-3,TGTGCCAGCAGTCGAGACAGGATCGGCGGCTACACCTTC,CASSRDRIGGYTF
.,TRBJ2-7,.,TRBV11-2,TGTGCCAGCAGCCGGTCATCAGTTACCTACGAGCAGTACTTC,CASSRSSVTYEQYF
.,TRBJ2-2,TRBD1,TRBV7-2,TGTGCCAGCAGCTTGGACAGGGGGAATACCGGGGAGCTGTTTTTT,CASSLDRGNTGELFF
.,TRBJ2-7,.,TRBV7-9,TGTGCCAGCAGCGTAGGTGGCGTGGAGCAGTACTTC,CASSVGGVEQYF
.,TRBJ2-3,.,TRBV3-1/TRBV3-2,TGTGCCAGCAGCCTGGGACCTTCCAACACAGATACGCAGTATTTT,CASSLGPSNTDTQYF
.,TRBJ1-2,.,TRBV7-2,TGTGCCAGCAGCTTATGGGGGCAGAACTATGGCTACACCTTC,CASSLWGQNYGYTF